This T cell receptor (beta chain) was captured in a study of T-cell reconstitution after alpha-beta-depleted transplantation in children. This clonotype was seen repeatedly, ten times or more. As it was prepared, the TCRbeta library received unique molecular identifiers. Each CDR3 protein gets one entry after TCRdb re-called the PCR reads with MiXCR. The sample includes about 240,000 distinct CDR3 sequences, about 11% of them seen just once. V shed 7 bases and J shed 6 bases, with 21 bases lying between them. The CDR3 consists of 16 residues. The germline V gene encodes CDR1 MNHEY and CDR2 SVGEGT. This TCR derives from a human donor who donated a stem cell graft to a child with acute lymphoblastic leukemia. The sample here was PBMCs from the stem cell graft donor, taken from the stem cell graft. The chain uses TRBV6-2 or TRBV6-3 and TRBJ2-2; possible D gene TRBD2, 7 bases. The CDR3 spells CASNLRGLSKPGELFF. The CDR3 DNA sequence: TGTGCCAGCAATCTCAGGGGACTATCAAAGCCCGGGGAGCTGTTTTTT.